This T cell receptor (beta chain) was obtained from a study of beta chain features in type 1 diabetes. As regards this clone: The antigen is unknown.

Germline V gene sequence: CDR1 KGHSH, CDR2 LQKENI. The CDR3 contains 13 residues. Trimming left V 3 bases short and J 10 bases short, with 10 bases between. Reverse transcription of all isolated RNA meant that expressed TCRB transcripts were sequenced. Profiled with immunoSEQ multiplex PCR; TCRdb holds only in-frame clones, not every one. The sample holds hundreds of thousands of clones; about 14% are singletons and the top ten take approximately 0.087%. Via the markers CD45RO/CCR7/CD25/CD127/CD95/CD27, stem cell-like memory, regulatory, central memory and naive CD4+ cells were sorted. Overall study results and limits: Sequencing from cDNA could over-represent high-TCR-expressing cells.

The sequenced material came from naive CD4+ T cells from blood. V usage is TRBV18 and J usage is TRBJ1-6; D ambiguous. This clonotype was sampled from a man aged 18 to 35 in good health. CDR3 bases: TGTGCCAGCTCACCGGATAGAGACTCACCCCTCCACTTT. This translates into CASSPDRDSPLHF.